Shown below are 22 T cell receptor beta chains from a single sample sequenced in a study of blood T cells in healthy people across ages. Next came a second PCR, run for about 6 to 11 cycles, which used a sample-barcoded 5' primer along with a J-beta primer mix. MiXCR, applied by TCRdb to the 5' RACE reads, yields one record per CDR3 protein. The repertoire consists of around 850,000 distinct CDR3 sequences, with about 36% occurring once and the leading ten covering 10% to 15%. Sequenced sample: blood. The source is a man aged 18 to 29 in good health.

This clonotype was counted a few times. The J gene is TRBJ2-1, the V gene TRBV5-5; D assignment may be TRBD1 or TRBD2 (5 bases each). Trimming shortened V by 4 bases and J by 0 bases, and 17 bases separated the two germline ends. This CDR3 comprises 17 residues. The germline gives CDR1 SGHKS, CDR2 YYEKEE (reference sequence). The CDR3 bases are TGTGCCAGCAGCAAGGGACCCAGGTCAAGCTCCTACAATGAGCAGTTCTTC. Protein sequence: CASSKGPRSSSYNEQFF. Using reference TRBV5-5 and TRBJ2-1 for the parts outside the CDR3, the full variable domain is DAGVTQSPTHLIKTRGQQVTLRCSPISGHKSVSWYQQVLGQGPQFIFQYYEKEERGRGNFPDRFSARQFPNYSSELNVNALLLGDSALYLCASSKGPRSSSYNEQFFGPGTRLTVL.

The chain couples TRBV12-3 or TRBV12-4 to TRBJ2-5, with D unresolved. This CDR3 contains 14 residues. V lost 5 bases, J lost 1 base, and 11 bases lay in between. The CDR3, as DNA: TGTGCCAGCAGTGTGGTGATGGCCCAAGAGACCCAGTACTTC. Translation gives CASSVVMAQETQYF.

This clonotype was recorded a few times. The V gene is TRBV10-3, the J gene TRBJ2-4, with D tentatively TRBD2 (6 bases). CDR1 is ENHRY and CDR2 is SYGVKD in the germline V gene. The CDR3 covers 16 residues. Deletions cut 0 bases from V and 0 bases from J, with 9 bases between. The CDR3 coding sequence is TGTGCCATCAGTGAGTCATGGAGGGAAGCCAAAAACATTCAGTACTTC. This gives the protein CAISESWREAKNIQYF.

The chain combines TRBV12-3 or TRBV12-4 with TRBJ2-1; 12 positions agree with TRBD2. This CDR3 is built from 15 residues. Trimming cost V 6 bases and J 6 bases; bases outside gene matches: 6. In nucleotides, the CDR3 is TGTGCCAGCAGCCGGGCTAGCGGGGGGGTCAATGAGCAGTTCTTC. Translating gives CASSRASGGVNEQFF.

In its sample, this clonotype was seen many times. The chain joins TRBV20-1 to TRBJ2-1; D is unclear. Trimming removed 2 bases from V and 9 bases from J, with 11 bases in between. Looked up from germline, CDR1 is DFQATT and CDR2 is SNEGSKA (reference sequence). CDR3 length equals 12 residues. The CDR3 here is CSARSVDAEQFF. DNA of the CDR3: TGCAGTGCTAGATCCGTAGACGCTGAGCAGTTCTTC.

This clonotype was recorded a few times. The chain employs TRBV5-1 and TRBJ1-2, with a possible D match to TRBD1 (6 bases). Trimming cost V 2 bases and J 4 bases, with 15 bases left between them. CDR1 and CDR2 from the germline V gene are SGHRS and YFSETQ. The CDR3 length is 15 residues. DNA of the CDR3: TGCGCCAGCAGCTTTTCCGGGGGGCCTAGCTATGGCTACACCTTC. It translates to CASSFSGGPSYGYTF.

This sequence joins TRBV10-3 and TRBJ2-7, with D maybe TRBD1 (6 bases). V was clipped by 0 bases and J by 6 bases, with 24 bases between them. The CDR3 is 18 amino acids. The germline CDR1 and CDR2 sequences are ENHRY and SYGVKD. CDR3 nucleotides: TGTGCCATCAGTGAGTCGAGTCAACTAGGACAGTTACAGGGCGAGCAGTACTTC. As protein: CAISESSQLGQLQGEQYF.

The chain recombines TRBV27 with TRBJ2-7; 12 bases are a match to TRBD1. Germline V CDR1 and CDR2: MNHEY, SMNVEV (reference sequence). Unmatched junction bases numbered 5, after V lost 3 bases and J lost 5 bases. This CDR3 is built from 15 residues. CDR3 nucleotide sequence: TGTGCCAGCAGTTTCCGGGACAGGGGGCGGAACGAGCAGTACTTC. Protein: CASSFRDRGRNEQYF.

A word on this clonotype: The junction and the germline gene differ at one end; a read error may be behind it. The chain is built from TRBV6-2 or TRBV6-3 and TRBJ2-3; 7 bases are a match to TRBD1. Germline V gene lookup returns CDR1 MNHEY and CDR2 SVGEGT. The CDR3 is made up of 14 amino acids. CDR3 sequence reads: CASKPGTDTDTRYF. The CDR3 DNA reads TGTGCCAGCAAGCCAGGGACAGACACAGATACGCGGTATTTT.

This clonotype was detected ten times or more. The V and J genes are TRBV27 and TRBJ1-4, with TRBD1 matching 9 bases. Unmatched junction bases numbered 15, after V lost 4 bases and J lost 3 bases. Germline lookup yields CDR1 MNHEY and CDR2 SMNVEV (reference sequence). CDR3 size: 19 residues. CDR3 bases: TGTGCCAGCAGTTCCAATGTGGGGGACAGGGTAATAGCTAATGAAAAACTGTTTTTT. Encoded protein: CASSSNVGDRVIANEKLFF.

The chain has TRBV5-1 and TRBJ1-1; 7 nucleotides line up with TRBD1. V dropped 1 base and J dropped 4; count of bases not matched to a gene: 1. The CDR3 spans 13 residues. Germline CDR1 reads SGHRS; CDR2 reads YFSETQ. In nucleotides, the CDR3 is TGCGCCAGCAGCTTGTGGGACAGCACTGAAGCTTTCTTT. Amino acids: CASSLWDSTEAFF.

V gene TRBV12-3 or TRBV12-4 combines with J gene TRBJ1-6; 10 nucleotides agree with TRBD1. The CDR3 consists of 16 residues. Trimming took 2 bases from V and 9 from J; bases not matched to a gene: 7. CDR3 coding DNA: TGTGCCAGCAGTTTACGAGACAGGGGGCGTACTTCACCCCTCCACTTT. This sequence encodes CASSLRDRGRTSPLHF.

CDR3 sequence: CASSLALEGGNQPQHF. The CDR3 DNA follows: TGTGCCAGCAGCTTAGCCCTGGAAGGAGGTAATCAGCCCCAGCATTTT. This chain connects TRBV7-9 to TRBJ1-5, with D unresolved. The CDR3 runs to 16 residues. Germline V gene sequence: CDR1 SEHNR, CDR2 FQNEAQ (reference sequence). V was shortened by 0 bases and J by 4 bases, with 13 bases between the two germline ends.

Points on this clonotype: A read error may explain this, as a much larger clone is one base away. The chain couples TRBV7-3 to TRBJ2-1, with D maybe TRBD2 (6 bases). The DNA end is a closer match to TRBJ2-7, so the J assignment may be wrong. Germline V gives CDR1 SGHTA, CDR2 FQGTGA. This CDR3 is 15 amino acids long. CDR3 nucleotides: TGTGCCAGCAGCGGAAGCGGGCATTCCTACAATGAGCAGTACTTC. The encoded protein is CASSGSGHSYNEQYF.

A note on this clonotype: It may be a read error: a sequence one base away is much more abundant. The chain is built from TRBV14 and TRBJ1-5; D call uncertain. The V gene's germline CDR1 is SGHDN and CDR2 FVKESK. V gave up 0 bases and J gave up 3 bases, with 3 bases separating them. This CDR3 is 13 amino acids long. CDR3: CASSQDHNQPQHF. CDR3 DNA sequence: TGTGCCAGCAGCCAAGACCACAATCAGCCCCAGCATTTT.

The V gene is TRBV7-3, the J gene TRBJ1-1; TRBD1 might be the D (5 bases). From germline, CDR1 is SGHTA and CDR2 FQGTGA. V was pared by 5 bases and J by 7 bases, with 23 bases between. The CDR3 sequence is 16 residues long. The CDR3 protein is CASSISGRAIRSEAFF. As DNA, the CDR3 is TGTGCCAGCAGCATCTCGGGACGCGCAATCCGCAGTGAAGCTTTCTTT.

This clonotype was recorded a few times. The CDR3 loop reads CASSEVALNRVRSYNEQFF. The CDR3 DNA reads TGTGCCAGCAGTGAAGTTGCCCTTAACAGGGTACGTTCCTACAATGAGCAGTTCTTC. V is TRBV2 and J is TRBJ2-1, with D perhaps TRBD1 (6 bases). V lost 1 base to trimming and J lost 1 base, with 20 bases between them. This CDR3 is built from 19 residues. Germline V gene data show CDR1 as SNHLY and CDR2 as FYNNEI.

The rearrangement links TRBV7-9 to TRBJ2-5, with D perhaps TRBD1 (6 bases). V lost 1 base, J lost 11 bases, and 20 bases lay in between. The CDR3 spans 15 residues. The germline CDR1 and CDR2 sequences are SEHNR and FQNEAQ (reference sequence). The CDR3 region has the DNA TGTGCCAGCAGCTTAGTAGTCGTGGGGGCTGATGAGCAGTACTTC. This gives the protein CASSLVVVGADEQYF.

This clonotype has at least ten counts. This sequence joins TRBV27 and TRBJ2-5; the D is unclear. Germline V lookup: CDR1 MNHEY, CDR2 SMNVEV (reference sequence). Trimming stripped 8 bases from V and 1 base from J, with 11 bases between. This CDR3 is built from 13 residues. The CDR3 DNA reads as TGTGCCAGCCGACCCACCGGCCAAGAGACCCAGTACTTC. This encodes CASRPTGQETQYF.

As for this clonotype: A read error may explain this, as a much larger clone is one base away. Here the CDR3 reads CASSPTDRVISEQFF. The CDR3 nucleotides read TGTGCCAGCTCCCCTACTGACAGGGTCATCTCCGAGCAGTTCTTC. The V gene is TRBV18, the J gene TRBJ2-1, with 7 nucleotides matching TRBD1. V lost 6 bases, J lost 10 bases, and 15 bases stayed unmatched. CDR1 KGHSH and CDR2 LQKENI come from the germline V gene. The CDR3 has 15 residues. Using reference TRBV18 and TRBJ2-1 for the parts outside the CDR3, the full variable domain is NAGVMQNPRHLVRRRGQEARLRCSPMKGHSHVYWYRQLPEEGLKFMVYLQKENIIDESGMPKERFSAEFPKEGPSILRIQQVVRGDSAAYFCASSPTDRVISEQFFGPGTRLTVL.

The J gene is TRBJ2-2, the V gene TRBV5-5, with D possibly TRBD1 on 5 matching bases. Germline CDR1 and CDR2: SGHKS and YYEKEE (reference sequence). Trimming pared 2 bases from V and 4 bases from J, leaving 9 bases between. The CDR3 extends over 14 amino acids. The DNA for the CDR3 is TGTGCCAGCAGCTTCAGGGCGAGCACCGGGGAGCTGTTTTTT. Translation: CASSFRASTGELFF.

The rearrangement uses TRBV6-2 or TRBV6-3 and TRBJ1-5, with TRBD1 identical over 12 bases. The CDR3 extends over 15 amino acids. J gave up 6 bases and V 2 bases, and 2 bases lay outside the gene matches. From germline, CDR1 is MNHEY and CDR2 SVGEGT. CDR3 amino acids: CASSYGTGGGQPQHF. The CDR3 DNA sequence: TGTGCCAGCAGTTACGGGACAGGGGGCGGTCAGCCCCAGCATTTT.